These 20 T cell receptor beta chains came from one sample sequenced in a study of T cell responses to AZD1222 COVID-19 vaccine (dated by TCRdb to the early 2020s). The time point label corresponds to: about 28 days (+/-7) after the second vaccine dose. The receptor library was made with the immunoSEQ multiplex PCR assay. In its TCRdb copy, this immuneACCESS table keeps in-frame sequences only and misses some clones. Where compared with another copy, unresolved V genes explain less than half of these, and the others have no known cause. The sample table shows some 180,000 clones, and more than 85% are seen once. The ten largest make up 1.5% to 2% of the sample. Specimen: peripheral blood, collected 28 days after the second AZD1222 dose. These receptors all come from an adult who received the AZD1222 COVID-19 vaccine.

Concerning this clone itself: The junction departs from the called germline gene at one end, perhaps through a read error. The chain employs TRBV5-1 and TRBJ1-4; possibly TRBD1 for D (5 bases). Germline CDR1 is SGHRS and CDR2 is YFSETQ. The CDR3 extends over 14 amino acids. The CDR3 DNA reads TGCGCCAGCAGCTTGACAGGAGAAAATGAAAAAGTGTTTTTT. It is translated as CASSLTGENEKVFF.

The gene calls are TRBV2 and TRBJ1-4; D gene ambiguous. V was trimmed by 6 bases and J by 10 bases, leaving 9 bases between them. CDR3 length: 11 amino acids. Germline CDR1 and CDR2: SNHLY and FYNNEI. As DNA, the CDR3 is TGTGCCAGCAGGGAGATGGGAAAACTGTTTTTT. This codes for CASREMGKLFF.

The chain uses TRBV6-5 and TRBJ2-7; TRBD1 aligns across 7 bases. This CDR3 region has 14 residues. Germline CDR1 and CDR2: MNHEY and SVGAGI. V gave up 6 bases and J gave up 0 bases; unmatched junction bases: 5. The CDR3 sequence is CASSSDRSSYEQYF. DNA for the CDR3: TGTGCCAGCAGCTCGGACAGGAGCTCCTACGAGCAGTACTTC.

The chain carries TRBV7-9 and TRBJ1-3; 7 bases are a match to TRBD1. This CDR3 has 18 residues. V shed 4 bases, J shed 0 bases, and the junction held 12 bases outside the gene matches. CDR1 is SEHNR, CDR2 FQNEAQ, per germline (reference sequence). The CDR3 region has the DNA TGTGCCAGCAGCTACCCTAGGAGGGGGCCTTACTCTGGAAACACCATATATTTT. It specifies CASSYPRRGPYSGNTIYF. The complete variable domain, with remaining parts taken from reference TRBV7-9 and TRBJ1-3, reads DTGVSQNPRHKITKRGQNVTFRCDPISEHNRLYWYRQTLGQGPEFLTYFQNEAQLEKSRLLSDRFSAERPKGSFSTLEIQRTEQGDSAMYLCASSYPRRGPYSGNTIYFGEGSWLTVV.

The V call is TRBV27, the J call TRBJ1-1, with D uncertain. The CDR3 is 14 amino acids. Germline V gene data show CDR1 as MNHEY and CDR2 as SMNVEV (reference sequence). V was cut by 5 bases and J by 5 bases, with 15 bases left in between. In nucleotides, the CDR3 is TGTGCCAGCAGTCGAGCGGGCCGGGCAACTGAAGCTTTCTTT. Protein sequence: CASSRAGRATEAFF.

V usage is TRBV6-2 or TRBV6-3 and J usage is TRBJ1-1, with TRBD1 matching 7 bases. The trim removed 3 bases at V and 5 bases at J, leaving 6 bases unmatched. Germline-derived CDR1 and CDR2 are MNHEY and SVGEGT. The CDR3 totals 14 residues. In DNA form, the CDR3 reads TGTGCCAGCAGTTATAGGACAGGAGTGACTGAAGCTTTCTTT. Its translation is CASSYRTGVTEAFF.

The gene calls are TRBV19 and TRBJ2-3; 12 bases line up with TRBD2. Trimming cost V 5 bases and J 1 base; bases outside gene matches: 13. The CDR3 length is 19 residues. The germline CDR1 and CDR2 sequences are LNHDA and SQIVND (reference sequence). CDR3: CASSPPSGRAGGRTDTQYF. CDR3 nucleotides: TGTGCCAGTAGTCCACCTAGCGGGAGGGCCGGGGGGCGCACAGATACGCAGTATTTT.

The genes are TRBV21-1 and TRBJ1-2. TRBV21-1 is designated a pseudogene. CDR3 length: 16 residues. The CDR3 DNA reads as TGTGCCAGCAGCAAGCCCTCCGGGGGCCTTAGAGGTGGCTACACCTTC. Translation: CASSKPSGGLRGGYTF.

The rearrangement uses TRBV14 and TRBJ2-5; no reliable D call. The CDR3 has 17 residues. V lost 0 bases and J 2 bases, leaving 16 bases between the germline ends. Germline CDR1 reads SGHDN; CDR2 reads FVKESK. CDR3 nucleotides: TGTGCCAGCAGCCAAGAGGTGTCAGGCGCCATTCAAGAGACCCAGTACTTC. Its translation: CASSQEVSGAIQETQYF.

J is TRBJ2-3 and V is TRBV6-5; the D is unclear. Trimming took off 5 bases at V and 1 base at J, with 13 bases between the two ends. CDR3 length equals 15 residues. The germline V gene has CDR1 MNHEY and CDR2 SVGAGI. CDR3 sequence (DNA): TGTGCCAGCAGTCCCAACATCCCGGGCACAGATACGCAGTATTTT. Translation: CASSPNIPGTDTQYF.

The chain carries TRBV5-1 and TRBJ1-6, with TRBD1 identical over 10 bases. With 6 bases clipped from V and 5 bases from J, the junction kept 8 bases outside the gene matches. CDR1 and CDR2 (germline): SGHRS, YFSETQ. This CDR3 has 16 residues. CDR3 amino acids: CASTTGTGEDNSPLHF. The DNA of the CDR3 is TGCGCCAGCACCACCGGGACAGGGGAGGATAATTCACCCCTCCACTTT.

The rearrangement links TRBV7-2 to TRBJ2-3; D is perhaps TRBD2 (6 bases). CDR1 SGHTA and CDR2 FQGNSA come from the germline V gene. CDR3 size: 16 residues. V lost 1 base to trimming and J lost 1 base, with 12 bases between them. For the CDR3, the DNA is TGTGCCAGCAGCTTAGTGTCCGGGAGTGGCACAGATACGCAGTATTTT. Translated, it gives CASSLVSGSGTDTQYF.

Note on this clone: This sample also contains other DNA sequences that code for the same CDR3. The rearrangement uses TRBV6-2 or TRBV6-3 and TRBJ1-2; D unclear. V dropped 2 bases and J dropped 3 bases, with 4 bases sitting between them. The germline CDR1 and CDR2 sequences are MNHEY and SVGEGT. This CDR3 spans 12 amino acids. CDR3 region: CASSYPDYGYTF. The CDR3 DNA sequence: TGTGCCAGCAGTTACCCTGACTATGGCTACACCTTC.

This clone showed up just once. The chain links TRBV5-1 to TRBJ2-7; the match to TRBD1 covers 7 bases. J lost 2 bases, V lost 1 base, and 0 bases had no gene match. The CDR3 contains 13 residues. Per the germline V gene, CDR1 is SGHRS and CDR2 is YFSETQ. The CDR3 spells CASSLTGAYEQYF. In nucleotides, the CDR3 is TGCGCCAGCAGCTTGACAGGGGCCTACGAGCAGTACTTC.

This chain links TRBV29-1 with TRBJ2-7; 7 bases match TRBD2. Germline V gene lookup returns CDR1 SQVTM and CDR2 ANQGSEA. V trimming: 4 bases; J trimming: 3 bases; junction bases outside the gene matches: 0. This CDR3 spans 11 amino acids. The CDR3 coding sequence is TGCAGCGTTGGGACTAGCTACGAGCAGTACTTC. As protein: CSVGTSYEQYF.

The chain combines TRBV24-1 with TRBJ2-2, with 9 bases lining up with TRBD1. This CDR3 is 16 amino acids long. The germline CDR1 and CDR2 sequences are KGHDR and SFDVKD. V was pared by 4 bases and J by 4 bases, with 6 bases of the junction left unmatched. For the CDR3, the DNA is TGTGCCACCAGTGACGGACAGGGGCCGATCACCGGGGAGCTGTTTTTT. Residues: CATSDGQGPITGELFF.

The chain uses TRBV27 and TRBJ2-1; D is undetermined. The CDR3 is 13 residues long. V shed 0 bases and J shed 10 bases, with 10 bases lying between them. Looked up from germline, CDR1 is MNHEY and CDR2 is SMNVEV (reference sequence). CDR3 protein: CASSLSSGGEQFF. Here the CDR3 DNA reads TGTGCCAGCAGTTTATCTTCGGGCGGCGAGCAGTTCTTC.

Note on this clone: One junction end does not reproduce the germline sequence, and a read error may be involved. The chain couples TRBV6-5 to TRBJ2-1; possibly TRBD1 for D (6 bases). The CDR3 runs 11 residues. Germline V gene lookup returns CDR1 MNHEY and CDR2 SVGAGI. The CDR3 region has the DNA TGTGCCAGCAGTAACCCGGACAGTCTTATCTTC. Protein product: CASSNPDSLIF.

The gene calls are TRBV7-2 and TRBJ2-2; D unresolved. V was pared by 0 bases and J by 7 bases, with 9 bases between. Germline lookup yields CDR1 SGHTA and CDR2 FQGNSA. The CDR3 loop spans 14 amino acids. The CDR3 here is CASSLALLSGELFF. CDR3 nucleotide sequence: TGTGCCAGCAGCTTAGCCCTACTTAGCGGGGAGCTGTTTTTT. Filled out from reference TRBV7-2 and TRBJ2-2, the complete variable domain reads GAGVSQSPSNKVTEKGKDVELRCDPISGHTALYWYRQSLGQGLEFLIYFQGNSAPDKSGLPSDRFSAERTGGSVSTLTIQRTQQEDSAVYLCASSLALLSGELFFGEGSRLTVL.

The chain couples TRBV5-6 to TRBJ2-3; 13 bases map to TRBD2. Per the germline V gene, CDR1 is SGHDT and CDR2 is YYEEEE. J lost 4 bases, V lost 4 bases, and 6 bases had no gene match. This CDR3 comprises 16 residues. CDR3 amino acids: CASSTRLAGGPDTQYF. The CDR3 DNA sequence: TGTGCCAGCAGCACCCGACTAGCGGGAGGACCAGATACGCAGTATTTT.